This T cell receptor (beta chain) emerged from a study of blood T cell repertoires in COVID-19. The CDR3 runs to 16 residues. Germline V gives CDR1 ENHRY, CDR2 SYGVKD. V lost 0 bases to trimming and J lost 3 bases, with 13 bases between them. Data came from immunoSEQ multiplex PCR; TCRdb stores just in-frame clones and leaves some out. The table lists 290,000 or so clones, approximately 90% of them singletons, with 1.1% in the top ten. This sequence originates from a woman aged 25-40 years who had recovered from COVID-19. J is TRBJ2-3 and V is TRBV10-3, with D unclear. The sample comprised PBMCs or T cells enriched from blood (not recorded which). The CDR3 loop is CAISESTGQWTDTQYF. The CDR3 DNA is TGTGCCATCAGTGAGTCTACGGGTCAATGGACAGATACGCAGTATTTT.